The clone carrying this TCR beta chain was counted once. This table comes from immunoSEQ multiplex PCR, and its TCRdb copy is limited to in-frame clones, with some not included. In the table there are over 45,000 clones, 85% to 90% of which are singletons. In germline, CDR1 is MDHEN, CDR2 SYDVKM. Trimming pared 4 bases from V and 2 bases from J, leaving 8 bases between. CDR3 size: 13 residues. The sample is drawn from a study of T cell changes during pregnancy in multiple sclerosis. The sample was peripheral blood, taken in the first trimester of pregnancy. This clonotype was obtained from a female donor in good health, enrolled as a control in a pregnancy study. The chain uses TRBV28 and TRBJ1-2, with D perhaps TRBD1 (5 bases). CDR3 region: CASSSTANYGYTF. The DNA of the CDR3 is TGTGCCAGCAGTTCGACAGCGAACTATGGCTACACCTTC.